This T cell receptor beta chain was profiled in a study of CD8+ T cells in alopecia areata. Note on this clone: Antigen: not known.

The study's findings and limits: Tofacitinib delivered significant drops in scalp clonality and in expanded CD8+ clones among the top 100. In patients, TCRs were shared less clearly than in mice, and HLA may possibly be involved. Scalp and blood retained many expanded lesional clones during tofacitinib.

The treatment here: oral pan-JAK inhibitor, 5-10 mg twice daily. Peripheral blood samples and lesional scalp punch biopsies were obtained from alopecia areata patients. The CDR3 contains 14 residues. CDR1 is MGHRA, CDR2 YSYEKL, per germline. V was clipped by 0 bases and J by 0 bases, with 6 bases between them. Once RNA had been extracted, it was reverse transcribed into cDNA to act as the sequencing template. Clones were sequenced by immunoSEQ multiplex PCR, and TCRdb holds only the in-frame ones, with some missing. The table lists approximately 4,500 clones, more than 55% of them singletons. The chain uses TRBV4-1 and TRBJ2-7; D unclear. The receptor comes from a human donor with alopecia areata. Sequences were derived from skin, sampled at week 24, from a patient treated with tofacitinib. The CDR3 DNA follows: TGCGCCAGCAGCCAAGATCCGGCCTCCTACGAGCAGTACTTC. Translated, it gives CASSQDPASYEQYF.